This T cell receptor (beta chain) was identified in a study of PD-1 blockade in classical Hodgkin lymphoma. Every one of the patients relapsed after autologous stem cell transplantation (brentuximab vedotin exposure was variable). Sequencing was performed with immunoSEQ multiplex PCR; in TCRdb, only in-frame clones are kept and a portion is missing. The sample gives 95,000 to 100,000 clones, about 89% of which show up once; about 6.4% is in the top ten. CDR1 is LNHDA and CDR2 is SQIVND in the germline V gene (reference sequence). J gave up 4 bases and V 1 base, and 10 bases lay outside the gene matches. CDR3 length: 17 residues.

V gene TRBV19 combines with J gene TRBJ2-3; 8 bases align to TRBD2. This TCR came from a human donor with classical Hodgkin lymphoma. Material: peripheral blood mononuclear cells (PBMCs), obtained before the second cycle of nivolumab. CDR3 sequence: CASSIAAGGDRADTQYF. CDR3 nucleotides: TGTGCCAGTAGTATAGCCGCGGGGGGTGATCGGGCAGATACGCAGTATTTT.